This T cell receptor beta chain originates from a study of T cell repertoires in cytomegalovirus infection (dated by TCRdb to between 2017 and 2020). Study-level background: Recently identified HLA-C-restricted CMV epitopes, whose presentation resists viral immunomodulation, were targeted by peptide stimulations together with well-studied HLA-B-restricted epitopes. The HLA type of each donor mattered for the analysis, because public TCR beta signatures pointed to carriage of CMV infection along with the matching HLA type. General findings and caveats noted by the study authors: The ex vivo response was dominated by HLA-C-restricted CMV-specific TCR beta clonotypes, which also provided the single most frequent clonotype in two of eight donors. Cumulative frequency of public TCR beta family members discriminated carriers of CMV infection plus the relevant HLA type in this cohort and an independent approximately 360-donor cohort.

This specimen's treatment or condition label, per the study, means: in vitro stimulation with specific CMV peptide epitopes to enrich CMV-specific T cells. Trimming takes 4 bases from V and 8 bases from J, and the germline ends sit 17 bases apart. The CDR3 has 14 amino acids, counting the end cysteine and phenylalanine. Only CDR3 DNA remains: 42 bases, in frame from the first base. For CDR1 and CDR2, the germline V gene lists SGHAT and FQNNGV. In this sample, this clonotype turned up a few times. Its antigen is not yet known. Base qualities are not recorded, but no much larger clone differs from it by a single base. Sequencing was carried out with an Illumina HiSeq 1500. TCRdb reprocessing: public reads trimmed at Q25 with fastp, clones called with MiXCR, in-frame beta chains kept. Identical CDR3 protein sequences are pooled into one entry, listed with their most common genes and DNA. The sample contains around 58,000 distinct CDR3 sequences, roughly 21% of them found a single time. About 69% of the sample belongs to the ten largest clones.

The rearranged segments are TRBV11-2 and TRBJ1-1, with TRBD1 perhaps the D gene, on 6 matching bases. The source material was CD8+ T cells from cultured PBMCs, sampled from culture after CMV antigen stimulation. This receptor was identified in a human donor in good health (CMV status not recorded). Some clones in this sample may be carry-over from other donors' samples. The CDR3 region: CASSSRDTSSEAFF. DNA sequence: TGTGCCAGCAGCTCTAGGGACACCTCTTCCGAAGCTTTCTTT.